The clone carrying this TCR beta chain was counted only a few times. Profiling relied on immunoSEQ multiplex PCR, and the TCRdb table lists in-frame clones only, not all of them. Found here are about 150,000 clones, more than 65% of them singletons; the top ten hold 9.8%. The entry originates in a study of blood T cell repertoires in COVID-19. The wider study: In each case, the material was cDNA or gDNA derived from T cells, B-cell-depleted T cells, or PBMCs.

This TCR came from a woman aged 50 to 60 with acute or convalescent COVID-19. The sample was peripheral blood.

The CDR3 loop is CASSFNRGRETQYF. In nucleotides, the CDR3 is TGTGCCAGCAGCTTCAACCGGGGGAGAGAGACCCAGTACTTC. This chain links TRBV7-2 with TRBJ2-5, with D perhaps TRBD2 (6 bases). Germline-derived CDR1 and CDR2 are SGHTA and FQGNSA. Trimming took 3 bases from V and 4 from J, leaving 12 bases between them. CDR3 length equals 14 residues. Looking up the rest from reference TRBV7-2 and TRBJ2-5 gives the full variable domain: GAGVSQSPSNKVTEKGKDVELRCDPISGHTALYWYRQSLGQGLEFLIYFQGNSAPDKSGLPSDRFSAERTGGSVSTLTIQRTQQEDSAVYLCASSFNRGRETQYFGPGTRLLVL.